The following is a T cell receptor (beta chain) sequence with its context. These data originate in a study of cytomegalovirus exposure and HLA in healthy donors. Background on the study: An analysis done earlier identified 120 million or so unique TCR beta sequences from approximately 180 million T cells.

Despite likely unrecorded immune exposures, the donors were nominally healthy at the time of sampling. Trimming at V came to 10 bases and at J to 3 bases, leaving 5 bases not matched to a gene. There are 13 residues in the CDR3. Germline CDR1 reads SNHLY; CDR2 reads FYNNEI. Primers: 60 Vbeta forward and 13 Jbeta reverse. In the original analysis: Later reanalysis found 80 million or so unique TCR beta chains, about 11 million of them shared. TCRdb keeps only in-frame clones here, not all; method: immunoSEQ multiplex PCR. The V and J calls and clone size come from that table; D and trimming were worked out from the DNA. The sample has roughly 240,000 clones; 70% to 90% are singletons.

This chain uses TRBV2 with TRBJ2-4; 8 nucleotides match TRBD1. The source of this sequence is a girl aged 2 to 10 in good health and CMV-seronegative. The sample was PBMCs. The CDR3 loop is CATAGQDKNIQYF. The CDR3 region has the DNA TGTGCCACCGCGGGACAGGACAAAAACATTCAGTACTTC.